These 12 T cell receptor beta chains were all obtained from the same sample, sequenced in a study of shared clonotypes between healthy human individuals. The assay was immunoSEQ multiplex PCR, and TCRdb's table has in-frame clones only and misses some. The sample contains about 2 million clones, 90% to 95% of which appear only once. Sequencing was done on a sample of naive CD4+ T cells sorted from blood. Subset meaning: CD45RA+ positively selected. These TCRs come from a man aged 18 to 30 in good health.

The chain is built from TRBV4-1 and TRBJ2-3; a weak D match, TRBD2 (5 bases). V was shortened by 5 bases and J by 9 bases, with 18 bases between the two germline ends. Per the germline V gene, CDR1 is MGHRA and CDR2 is YSYEKL. This CDR3 has 14 residues. The CDR3 sequence: CASSNEGVGLTQYF. CDR3 sequence (DNA): TGCGCCAGCAGCAATGAGGGTGTCGGTTTAACGCAGTATTTT.

The chain joins TRBV7-9 to TRBJ1-2, with D unresolved. Germline V CDR1 and CDR2: SEHNR, FQNEAQ (reference sequence). The CDR3 has 13 amino acids. Trimming removed 2 bases from V and 4 bases from J, with 8 bases in between. CDR3 nucleotide sequence: TGTGCCAGCAGCTTAATATCGCCCTATGGCTACACCTTC. Its translation: CASSLISPYGYTF. The variable domain in full, completed from reference TRBV7-9 and TRBJ1-2, reads DTGVSQNPRHKITKRGQNVTFRCDPISEHNRLYWYRQTLGQGPEFLTYFQNEAQLEKSRLLSDRFSAERPKGSFSTLEIQRTEQGDSAMYLCASSLISPYGYTFGSGTRLTVV.

J is TRBJ1-1 and V is TRBV12-5, with no clear D. Germline CDR1 is LGHNT and CDR2 is FRNRAP. CDR3 length equals 12 residues. Deletions cut 5 bases from V and 7 bases from J, with 11 bases between. DNA for the CDR3: TGTGCTAGTGGTCCCGAGGTTGGTGAAGCTTTCTTT. Its protein product is CASGPEVGEAFF. The variable domain in full, with the rest retrieved from reference TRBV12-5 and TRBJ1-1, is DARVTQTPRHKVTEMGQEVTMRCQPILGHNTVFWYRQTMMQGLELLAYFRNRAPLDDSGMPKDRFSAEMPDATLATLKIQPSEPRDSAVYFCASGPEVGEAFFGQGTRLTVV.

The rearrangement links TRBV30 to TRBJ1-5, with a tentative D call TRBD1 (6 bases). V was pared by 3 bases and J by 2 bases, with 14 bases between. CDR3 length: 15 residues. The germline V gene has CDR1 GTSNPN and CDR2 SVGIG (reference sequence). In DNA, the CDR3 is TGTGCCTGGAGACTTAAGGGGGTCGGCAATCAGCCCCAGCATTTT. It encodes CAWRLKGVGNQPQHF.

The V gene is TRBV10-1, the J gene TRBJ2-1; TRBD2 matches 10 bases. CDR3 size: 14 residues. Germline V gene data show CDR1 as WNHNN and CDR2 as SYGVQD (reference sequence). J lost 7 bases, V lost 7 bases, and 7 bases had no gene match. CDR3 residues: CASISGLARNEQFF. As DNA, the CDR3 is TGCGCCAGCATTTCGGGACTAGCGAGGAATGAGCAGTTCTTC.

This clone is a singleton in its sample. This chain links TRBV5-1 with TRBJ2-7, with 13 positions matching TRBD2. Germline assignment: CDR1 SGHRS and CDR2 YFSETQ. This CDR3 has 16 residues. Germline trimming cut 0 bases from V and 3 bases from J; bases unmatched to any gene: 3. CDR3 nucleotides: TGCGCCAGCAGCTTGGAACGACTAGCGGGGGGCTACGAGCAGTACTTC. This encodes CASSLERLAGGYEQYF.

V and J are TRBV7-9 and TRBJ2-2; D is ambiguous. Trimming left V 4 bases short and J 5 bases short, with 11 bases between. CDR3 length equals 14 residues. Germline lookup yields CDR1 SEHNR and CDR2 FQNEAQ (reference sequence). CDR3 nucleotide sequence: TGTGCCAGCAGCTCCTATGTGGGGACCGGGGAGCTGTTTTTT. Its protein is CASSSYVGTGELFF.

The chain uses TRBV11-2 and TRBJ2-7; D is ambiguous. The germline V gene encodes CDR1 SGHAT and CDR2 FQNNGV. This CDR3 is built from 11 residues. V gave up 1 base and J gave up 11 bases, with 9 bases separating them. The CDR3 coding sequence is TGTGCCAGCAGCTTAGTGTTTCGGGAGTACTTC. Amino acids: CASSLVFREYF.

This clone has only one observation. Other nucleotide sequences in the sample specify the same CDR3. The DNA for the CDR3 is TGTGCCAGCAGTTACTCGAGCGGGGGCACAGATACGCAGTATTTT. It translates to CASSYSSGGTDTQYF. The chain combines TRBV6-5 with TRBJ2-3; 7 bases agree with TRBD2. Germline assignment: CDR1 MNHEY and CDR2 SVGAGI. This CDR3 spans 15 amino acids. J was trimmed by 1 base and V by 0 bases; bases with no gene match: 1.

The rearrangement uses TRBV5-5 and TRBJ2-7, with D uncertain. Trimming removed 0 bases at V and 5 bases at J, with 18 bases between. The germline CDR1 and CDR2 sequences are SGHKS and YYEKEE (reference sequence). The CDR3 has 16 amino acids. The CDR3 nucleotides read TGTGCCAGCAGCTTGGCCCCGGTATTCTTATCCCACGAGCAGTACTTC. Protein sequence: CASSLAPVFLSHEQYF. Complete variable domain (other parts from reference TRBV5-5 and TRBJ2-7): DAGVTQSPTHLIKTRGQQVTLRCSPISGHKSVSWYQQVLGQGPQFIFQYYEKEERGRGNFPDRFSARQFPNYSSELNVNALLLGDSALYLCASSLAPVFLSHEQYFGPGTRLTVT.

J is TRBJ2-2 and V is TRBV6-5; possibly TRBD2 for D (5 bases). Germline loops: CDR1 MNHEY, CDR2 SVGAGI. The germline V and J ends were trimmed by 7 bases and 4 bases, with 16 bases remaining between them. The CDR3 length is 15 residues. In nucleotides, the CDR3 is TGTGCCAGCACAGCCGCTACCGCGGGCACCGGGGAGCTGTTTTTT. This translates into CASTAATAGTGELFF.

The rearrangement joins TRBV2 to TRBJ1-2; 9 nucleotides agree with TRBD1. The CDR3 sequence is 15 residues long. The trim removed 2 bases at V and 8 bases at J, leaving 9 bases unmatched. Per the germline V gene, CDR1 is SNHLY and CDR2 is FYNNEI. The CDR3 nucleotides are TGTGCCAGCAGTGAAAGATTGGGACAGGGAAACGGCTACACCTTC. Translation: CASSERLGQGNGYTF.